The 2 T cell receptor beta chains in this list originate from one sample, sequenced in a study of T-cell reconstitution after alpha-beta-depleted transplantation in children. Library preparation (for TCRbeta) was performed with unique molecular identifiers. TCRdb re-called the PCR reads with MiXCR, one entry per CDR3 protein. The sample holds approximately 800,000 distinct CDR3 sequences; 15% to 20% are singletons and the top ten take approximately 5%. The source was PBMCs, mostly from graft donor cells, collected 360 days after TCRalphabeta/CD19-depleted stem cell transplant. All receptors derive from a male patient between 10 and 17 years old who had a stem cell transplant for acute lymphoblastic leukemia, so the T cells may come from the graft donor.

As concerns this clonotype: Sequence at one end of the junction differs from germline and may be a read error. The chain combines TRBV5-1 with TRBJ1-1; no reliable D call. The CDR3 sequence is 15 residues long. Germline V CDR1 and CDR2: SGHRS, YFSETQ. The CDR3 loop is CASTLGPGMNTEAFF. The CDR3 DNA reads TGCGCCAGCACCTTGGGTCCAGGCATGAACACTGAAGCTTTCTTT.

This clonotype occurred a few times. The chain couples TRBV7-9 to TRBJ1-1, with D perhaps matching TRBD1 (5 bases). The length of the CDR3 is 14 residues. Per the germline V gene, CDR1 is SEHNR and CDR2 is FQNEAQ (reference sequence). Trimming left V 5 bases short and J 5 bases short, with 15 bases between. The CDR3 region is CASSHAARATEAFF. CDR3 nucleotides: TGTGCCAGCAGCCATGCGGCCAGGGCTACTGAAGCTTTCTTT. Together with reference TRBV7-9 and TRBJ1-1, the CDR3 gives the full variable domain: DTGVSQNPRHKITKRGQNVTFRCDPISEHNRLYWYRQTLGQGPEFLTYFQNEAQLEKSRLLSDRFSAERPKGSFSTLEIQRTEQGDSAMYLCASSHAARATEAFFGQGTRLTVV.